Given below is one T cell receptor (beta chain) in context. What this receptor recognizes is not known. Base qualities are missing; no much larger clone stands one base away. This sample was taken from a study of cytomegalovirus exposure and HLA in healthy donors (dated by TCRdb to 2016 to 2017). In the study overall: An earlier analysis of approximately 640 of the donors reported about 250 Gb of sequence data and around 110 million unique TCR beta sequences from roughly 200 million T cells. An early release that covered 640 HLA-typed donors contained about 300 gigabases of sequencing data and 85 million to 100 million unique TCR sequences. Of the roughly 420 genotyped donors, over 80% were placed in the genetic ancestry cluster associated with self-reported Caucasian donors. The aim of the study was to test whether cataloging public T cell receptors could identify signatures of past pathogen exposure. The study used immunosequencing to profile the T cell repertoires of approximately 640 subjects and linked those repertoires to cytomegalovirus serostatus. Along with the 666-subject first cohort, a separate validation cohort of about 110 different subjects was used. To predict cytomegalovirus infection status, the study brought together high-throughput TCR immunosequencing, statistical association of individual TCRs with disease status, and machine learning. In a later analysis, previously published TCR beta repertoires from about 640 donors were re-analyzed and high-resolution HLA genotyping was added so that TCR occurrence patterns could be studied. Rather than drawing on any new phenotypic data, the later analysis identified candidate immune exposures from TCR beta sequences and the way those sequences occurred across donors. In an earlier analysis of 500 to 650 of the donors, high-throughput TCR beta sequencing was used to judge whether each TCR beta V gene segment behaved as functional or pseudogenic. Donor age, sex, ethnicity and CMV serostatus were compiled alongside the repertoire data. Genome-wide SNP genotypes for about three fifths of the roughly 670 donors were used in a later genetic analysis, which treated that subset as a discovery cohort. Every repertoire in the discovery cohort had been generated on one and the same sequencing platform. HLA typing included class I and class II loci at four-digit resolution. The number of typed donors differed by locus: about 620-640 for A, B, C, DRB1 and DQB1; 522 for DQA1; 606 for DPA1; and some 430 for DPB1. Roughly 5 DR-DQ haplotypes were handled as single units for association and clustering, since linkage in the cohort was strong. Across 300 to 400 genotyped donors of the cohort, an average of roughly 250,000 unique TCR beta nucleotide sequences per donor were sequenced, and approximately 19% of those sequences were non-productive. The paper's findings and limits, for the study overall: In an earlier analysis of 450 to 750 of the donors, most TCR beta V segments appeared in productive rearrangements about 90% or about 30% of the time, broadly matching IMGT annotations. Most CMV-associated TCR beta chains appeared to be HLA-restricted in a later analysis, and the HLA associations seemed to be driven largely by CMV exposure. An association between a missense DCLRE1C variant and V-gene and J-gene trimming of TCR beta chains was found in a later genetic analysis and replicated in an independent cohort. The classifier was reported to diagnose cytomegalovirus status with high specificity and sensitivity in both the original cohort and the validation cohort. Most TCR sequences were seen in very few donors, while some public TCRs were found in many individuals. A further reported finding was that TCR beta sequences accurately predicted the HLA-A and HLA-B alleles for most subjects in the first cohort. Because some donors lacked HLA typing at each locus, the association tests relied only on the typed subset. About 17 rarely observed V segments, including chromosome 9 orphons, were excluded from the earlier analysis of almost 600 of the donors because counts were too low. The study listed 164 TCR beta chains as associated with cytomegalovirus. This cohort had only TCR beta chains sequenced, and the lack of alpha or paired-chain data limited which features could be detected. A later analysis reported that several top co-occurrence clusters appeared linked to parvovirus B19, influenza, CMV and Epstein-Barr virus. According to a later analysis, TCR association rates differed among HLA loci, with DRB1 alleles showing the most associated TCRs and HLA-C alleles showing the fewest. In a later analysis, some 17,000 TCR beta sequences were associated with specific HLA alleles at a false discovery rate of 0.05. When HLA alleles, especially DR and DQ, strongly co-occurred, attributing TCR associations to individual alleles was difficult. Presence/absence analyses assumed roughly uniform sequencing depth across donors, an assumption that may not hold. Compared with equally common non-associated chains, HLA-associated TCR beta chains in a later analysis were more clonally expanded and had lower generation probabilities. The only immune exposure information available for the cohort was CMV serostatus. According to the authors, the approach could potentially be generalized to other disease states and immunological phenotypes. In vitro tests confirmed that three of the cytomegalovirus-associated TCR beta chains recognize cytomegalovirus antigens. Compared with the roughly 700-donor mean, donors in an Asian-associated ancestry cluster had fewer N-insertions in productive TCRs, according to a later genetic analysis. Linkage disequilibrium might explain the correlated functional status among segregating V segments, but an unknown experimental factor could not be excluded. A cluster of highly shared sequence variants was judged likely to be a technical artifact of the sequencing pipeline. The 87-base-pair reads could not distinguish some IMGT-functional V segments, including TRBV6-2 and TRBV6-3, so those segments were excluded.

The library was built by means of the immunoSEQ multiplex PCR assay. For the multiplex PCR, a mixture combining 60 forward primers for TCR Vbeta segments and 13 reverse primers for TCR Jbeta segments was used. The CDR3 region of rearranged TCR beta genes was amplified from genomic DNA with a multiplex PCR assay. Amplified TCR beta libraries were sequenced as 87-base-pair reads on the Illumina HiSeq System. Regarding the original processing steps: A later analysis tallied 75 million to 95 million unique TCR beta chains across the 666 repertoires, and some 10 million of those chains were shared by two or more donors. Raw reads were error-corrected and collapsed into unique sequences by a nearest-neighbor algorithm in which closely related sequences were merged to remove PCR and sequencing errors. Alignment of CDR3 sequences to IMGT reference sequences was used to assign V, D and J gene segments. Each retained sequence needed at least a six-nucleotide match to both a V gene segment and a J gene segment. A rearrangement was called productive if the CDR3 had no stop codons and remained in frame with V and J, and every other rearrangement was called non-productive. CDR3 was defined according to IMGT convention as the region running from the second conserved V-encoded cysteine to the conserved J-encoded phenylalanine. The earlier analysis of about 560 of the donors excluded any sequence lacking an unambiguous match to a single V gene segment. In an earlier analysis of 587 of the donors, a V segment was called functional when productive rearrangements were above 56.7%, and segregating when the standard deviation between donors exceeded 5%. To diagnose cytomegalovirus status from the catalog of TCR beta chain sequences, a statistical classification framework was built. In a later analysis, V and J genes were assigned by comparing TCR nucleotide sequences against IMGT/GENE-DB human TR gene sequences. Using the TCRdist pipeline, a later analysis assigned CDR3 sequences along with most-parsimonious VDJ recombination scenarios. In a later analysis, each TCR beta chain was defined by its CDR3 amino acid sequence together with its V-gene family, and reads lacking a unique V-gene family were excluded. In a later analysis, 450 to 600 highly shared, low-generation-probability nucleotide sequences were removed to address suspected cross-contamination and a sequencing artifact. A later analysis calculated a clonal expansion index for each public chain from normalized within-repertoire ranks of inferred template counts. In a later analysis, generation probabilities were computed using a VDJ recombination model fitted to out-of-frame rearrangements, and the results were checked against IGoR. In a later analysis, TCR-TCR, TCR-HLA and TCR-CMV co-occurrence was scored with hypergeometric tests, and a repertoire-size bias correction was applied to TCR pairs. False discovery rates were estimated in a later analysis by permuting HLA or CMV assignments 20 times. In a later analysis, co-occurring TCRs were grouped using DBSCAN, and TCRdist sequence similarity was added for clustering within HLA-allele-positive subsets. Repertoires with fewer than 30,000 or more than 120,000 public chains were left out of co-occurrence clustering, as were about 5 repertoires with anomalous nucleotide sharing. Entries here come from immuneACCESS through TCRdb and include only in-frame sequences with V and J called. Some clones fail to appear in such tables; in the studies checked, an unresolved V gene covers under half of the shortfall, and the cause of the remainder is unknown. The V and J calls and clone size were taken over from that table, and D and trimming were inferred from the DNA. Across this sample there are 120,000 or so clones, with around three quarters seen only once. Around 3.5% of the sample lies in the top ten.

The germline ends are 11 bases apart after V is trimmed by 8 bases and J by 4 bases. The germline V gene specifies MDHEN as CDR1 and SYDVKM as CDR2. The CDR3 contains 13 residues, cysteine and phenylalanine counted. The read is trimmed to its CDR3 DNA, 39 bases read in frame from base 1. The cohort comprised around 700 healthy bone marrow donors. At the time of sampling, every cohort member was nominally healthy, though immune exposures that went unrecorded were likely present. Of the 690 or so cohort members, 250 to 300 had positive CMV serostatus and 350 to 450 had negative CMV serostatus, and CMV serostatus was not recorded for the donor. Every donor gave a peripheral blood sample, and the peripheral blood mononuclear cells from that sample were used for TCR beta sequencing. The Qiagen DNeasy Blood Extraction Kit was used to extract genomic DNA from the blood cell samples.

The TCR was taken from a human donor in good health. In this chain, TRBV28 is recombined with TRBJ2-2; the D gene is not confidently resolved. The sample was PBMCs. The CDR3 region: CASLSSSTGELFF. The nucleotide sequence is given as TGTGCCAGCTTGTCTTCCTCCACCGGGGAGCTGTTTTTT.